Below, one T cell receptor beta chain is given with its context. Per the germline V gene, CDR1 is SGHTA and CDR2 is FQGNSA. The CDR3 has 13 residues. V shed 7 bases and J shed 2 bases, with 11 bases lying between them. These data are taken from a study of T cells in localized non-small cell lung cancer. Libraries were prepared by immunoSEQ multiplex PCR; TCRdb keeps only in-frame clonotypes and omits some of them. The data show under 35,000 clones, with about four fifths seen just once and about 15% held by the top ten. The J gene is TRBJ2-5, the V gene TRBV7-2; D is possibly TRBD2 (6 bases). The clonotype was recovered from a male donor aged 60 or older with stage III squamous cell lung carcinoma. Source: peripheral blood, taken before any cancer treatment. Written as DNA, the CDR3 is TGTGCCAGCACCAGCGGGTTACAAGAGACCCAGTACTTC. This sequence encodes CASTSGLQETQYF.